This T cell receptor (beta chain) was sequenced in a study of cytomegalovirus exposure and HLA in healthy donors. V lost 5 bases and J lost 5, with 20 bases in between. CDR1 is SGDLS and CDR2 is YYNGEE in the germline V gene. The CDR3 sequence is 15 residues long. A remark on this clone: Its specificity is unknown.

Primers included in the PCR were 60 Vbeta and 13 Jbeta primers. Here immunoSEQ multiplex PCR was the method, and the copy in TCRdb shows in-frame clones only, minus some. This table has around 180,000 clones, roughly 80% appearing once. Study results and limitations: Associated with HLA alleles at 0.05 false discovery rate in a later analysis were 16,951 TCR beta sequences. Reported results showed that the classifier diagnosed cytomegalovirus status with high specificity and sensitivity. A link between a missense DCLRE1C variant and TCR beta V- and J-gene trimming emerged from a later analysis. The authors listed 150 or so TCR beta chains as cytomegalovirus-associated.

The clonotype was recovered from a boy younger than 18 in good health and CMV-seronegative. The chain recombines TRBV9 with TRBJ2-7, with D perhaps matching TRBD2 (5 bases). The specimen was PBMCs. DNA for the CDR3: TGTGCCAGCAGTGGTAGCCAGCGGTTTAACGACGAGCAGTACTTC. Translation gives CASSGSQRFNDEQYF.